This is a list of T cell receptor beta chains from one sample in a study of long-term antiretroviral therapy in people with HIV. Profiled with immunoSEQ multiplex PCR; TCRdb holds only in-frame clones, not every one. Altogether some 20,000 clones are present, about 78% being singletons, with the ten largest covering 14%. Here the sequenced sample was unsorted PBMCs, taken 2.9 years after starting antiretroviral therapy. Every receptor here comes from a woman aged 25-40 years with HIV. Both conserved end residues are part of each CDR3. The D gene is left open where the match is weak. Clone sizes are given selectively: once, few, many, or a class where the clone is expanded.

D gene,CDR3 length,clone size,J gene,V gene,CDR3 protein,CDR3 DNA
TRBD1,17,few,TRBJ1-5,TRBV27,CASSLSRTGAITQPQHF,TGTGCCAGCAGTTTATCGCGGACAGGGGCTATTACTCAGCCCCAGCATTTT
NA,13,NA,TRBJ1-4,TRBV6-5,CASSYAGNEKLFF,TGTGCCAGCAGCTACGCAGGGAATGAAAAACTGTTTTTT
NA,15,NA,TRBJ1-3,TRBV11-2,CASSLDSVSGNTIYF,TGTGCCAGCAGCTTAGATTCAGTCTCTGGAAACACCATATATTTT
NA,14,NA,TRBJ2-2,TRBV10-3,CATKPGVATGELFF,TGTGCCACCAAGCCGGGGGTGGCGACCGGGGAGCTGTTTTTT
NA,16,NA,TRBJ1-3,TRBV10-3,CAISYVPGYSGNTIYF,TGTGCCATCAGTTACGTGCCGGGGTACTCTGGAAACACCATATATTTT
TRBD1,17,NA,TRBJ1-6,TRBV6-1,CASSEGPGTGGPSPLHF,TGTGCCAGCAGTGAAGGCCCCGGGACAGGGGGCCCTTCACCCCTCCACTTT
TRBD1,16,NA,TRBJ2-2,TRBV6-6,CASSGTGFANTGELFF,TGTGCCAGCTCGGGGACAGGTTTCGCGAACACCGGGGAGCTGTTTTTT
NA,14,NA,TRBJ1-1,TRBV5-1,CASSPRTVNTEAFF,TGCGCCAGCAGCCCACGGACGGTGAACACTGAAGCTTTCTTT
NA,13,once,TRBJ2-7,TRBV19,CASSIGNSYEQYF,TGTGCCAGTAGTATAGGAAACTCCTACGAGCAGTACTTC
NA,12,NA,TRBJ2-3,TRBV5-1,CASSALGDTQYF,TGCGCCAGCAGCGCCTTGGGGGATACGCAGTATTTT
TRBD1,15,NA,TRBJ1-4,TRBV19,CASSMGTAQNEKLFF,TGTGCCAGTAGTATGGGGACAGCTCAGAATGAAAAACTGTTTTTT
TRBD1,15,NA,TRBJ1-1,TRBV5-6,CASSGRTGGGTEAFF,TGTGCCAGCAGCGGGCGGACAGGGGGAGGCACTGAAGCTTTCTTT
TRBD2,13,NA,TRBJ2-5,TRBV7-8,CASSSGLAETQYF,TGTGCCAGCAGCTCGGGACTAGCGGAGACCCAGTACTTC
TRBD1,12,NA,TRBJ2-5,TRBV6-5,CASRGTEETQYF,TGTGCCAGCAGAGGGACAGAAGAGACCCAGTACTTC
NA,15,once,TRBJ2-3,TRBV2,CASSEGEGGLDTQYF,TGTGCCAGCAGTGAGGGTGAAGGGGGGCTTGATACGCAGTATTTT
TRBD1,21,NA,TRBJ2-3,TRBV27,CASSFRRDRGSNRGPLDTQYF,TGTGCCAGCAGTTTTAGACGGGACAGGGGTTCCAACAGGGGACCTTTAGATACGCAGTATTTT
NA,16,NA,TRBJ2-7,TRBV5-1,CASSLNEFRVSYEQYF,TGCGCCAGCAGCTTGAATGAGTTTAGGGTATCCTACGAGCAGTACTTC
NA,16,NA,TRBJ1-2,TRBV27,CASSLVPEASGYGYTF,TGTGCCAGCAGTTTAGTGCCCGAGGCGTCTGGGTATGGCTACACCTTC
NA,14,NA,TRBJ1-6,TRBV30,CASYEGRTGSPLHF,TGTGCCTCCTACGAAGGCCGAACTGGGTCACCCCTCCACTTT
TRBD1,13,few,TRBJ1-6,TRBV2,CASSRTGDSPLHF,TGTGCCAGCAGTCGGACAGGCGATTCACCCCTCCACTTT
NA,15,few,TRBJ1-5,TRBV4-1,CASSQDQGKAQPQHF,TGCGCCAGCAGCCAAGATCAAGGGAAGGCTCAGCCCCAGCATTTT
TRBD1,18,once,TRBJ1-2,TRBV7-2,CASSSLTGRDRSAYGYTF,TGTGCCAGCAGCTCCCTGACAGGGAGGGACCGGTCGGCCTATGGCTACACCTTC
NA,15,NA,TRBJ2-7,TRBV5-1,CASSLEVGVGYEQYF,TGCGCCAGCAGCTTGGAAGTAGGGGTGGGCTACGAGCAGTACTTC
NA,13,few,TRBJ1-2,TRBV12-5,CASGRGPEDGYTF,TGTGCTAGTGGTCGGGGGCCGGAGGACGGCTACACCTTC
NA,14,NA,TRBJ1-6,TRBV6-1,CASSEGGKNSPLHF,TGTGCCAGCAGTGAAGGAGGGAAAAATTCACCCCTCCACTTT
NA,15,NA,TRBJ1-1,TRBV27,CASSTQGSKNTEAFF,TGTGCCAGCAGTACACAGGGATCTAAGAACACTGAAGCTTTCTTT
TRBD1,15,NA,TRBJ2-5,TRBV2,CASRPGQLTQETQYF,TGTGCCAGCAGGCCGGGACAGCTAACCCAAGAGACCCAGTACTTC
NA,13,NA,TRBJ2-7,TRBV11-2,CASSLTGVHEQYF,TGTGCCAGCAGCTTGACGGGGGTCCACGAGCAGTACTTC
NA,16,NA,TRBJ1-2,TRBV30,CAWSVGTKLGLADYTF,TGTGCCTGGAGTGTAGGGACGAAACTCGGTCTGGCGGACTACACCTTC
NA,13,NA,TRBJ1-1,TRBV7-6,CASSLGENTEAFF,TGTGCCAGCAGCTTAGGAGAGAACACTGAAGCTTTCTTT
TRBD2,16,once,TRBJ2-1,TRBV11-2,CASSLNLRGGGDEQFF,TGTGCCAGCAGCTTAAACTTGCGGGGGGGAGGAGATGAGCAGTTCTTC
NA,15,NA,TRBJ1-2,TRBV7-8,CASSLIVGRGGGYTF,TGTGCCAGCAGCTTAATTGTAGGGAGGGGCGGCGGCTACACCTTC
NA,18,NA,TRBJ1-1,TRBV4-2,CASRRIPMGVTGGTEAFF,TGTGCCAGCAGAAGAATCCCAATGGGGGTTACCGGAGGGACTGAAGCTTTCTTT
NA,10,few,TRBJ1-2,TRBV29-1,CSVGAEGYTF,TGCAGCGTTGGGGCAGAAGGCTACACCTTC
NA,11,NA,TRBJ1-2,TRBV20-1,CSAKLDYGYTF,TGCAGTGCTAAATTAGACTATGGCTACACCTTC
NA,15,NA,TRBJ2-7,TRBV19,CASSSQDSPPYEQYF,TGTGCCAGTAGTTCCCAGGACTCACCACCCTACGAGCAGTACTTC
TRBD2,17,NA,TRBJ2-1,TRBV11-3,CASSSHSLAGGRNEQFF,TGTGCCAGCAGCTCCCACTCTCTAGCGGGGGGGCGGAATGAGCAGTTCTTC
NA,12,NA,TRBJ2-2,TRBV15,CATTGLVGELFF,TGTGCCACCACGGGGCTAGTCGGGGAGCTGTTTTTT
TRBD1,14,NA,TRBJ1-3,TRBV2,CASRRTGTGNTIYF,TGTGCCAGCAGGAGGACAGGGACTGGAAACACCATATATTTT
NA,13,NA,TRBJ1-1,TRBV29-1,CSAIKELNTEAFF,TGCAGCGCTATAAAGGAGTTAAACACTGAAGCTTTCTTT
NA,14,NA,TRBJ2-3,TRBV6-1,CASSVGTPADTQYF,TGTGCCAGCAGTGTCGGGACTCCTGCGGATACGCAGTATTTT
NA,14,NA,TRBJ1-4,TRBV7-2,CATAAGGAYEKLFF,TGTGCCACAGCAGCGGGGGGCGCGTATGAAAAACTGTTTTTT
NA,14,NA,TRBJ1-1,TRBV6-5,CASSTGHTNTEAFF,TGTGCCAGCAGCACTGGACACACCAACACTGAAGCTTTCTTT
TRBD1,20,NA,TRBJ1-6,TRBV7-6,CASSLSPMTGSYSYNSPLHF,TGTGCCAGCAGCTTATCCCCCATGACAGGGAGTTACTCCTATAATTCACCCCTCCACTTT
NA,15,NA,TRBJ2-5,TRBV18,CASSRISGDRKTQYF,TGTGCCAGCTCAAGGATTTCGGGGGACCGCAAGACCCAGTACTTC
NA,16,NA,TRBJ1-1,TRBV4-2,CASSQDWGGMNTEAFF,TGTGCCAGCAGCCAAGATTGGGGGGGCATGAACACTGAAGCTTTCTTT
NA,13,NA,TRBJ2-1,TRBV29-1,CSIEGGTYNEQFF,TGCAGCATTGAGGGGGGGACTTACAATGAGCAGTTCTTC
TRBD1,19,NA,TRBJ1-2,TRBV4-1,CASSQTFPTGTGGGYGYTF,TGCGCCAGCAGCCAAACCTTTCCAACCGGGACAGGAGGGGGCTATGGCTACACCTTC
NA,16,NA,TRBJ2-2,TRBV2,CASSPRRVQNTGELFF,TGTGCCAGCAGTCCACGAAGGGTGCAGAACACCGGGGAGCTGTTTTTT
TRBD1,13,NA,TRBJ1-6,TRBV30,CAGGQGRLTPLHF,TGTGCCGGAGGACAGGGCCGTTTGACACCCCTCCACTTT
TRBD1,15,once,TRBJ2-3,TRBV29-1,CSVERNTGDADTQYF,TGCAGCGTTGAACGTAATACAGGGGATGCAGATACGCAGTATTTT
NA,18,NA,TRBJ1-3,TRBV19,CASSIDAAPSRSGNTIYF,TGTGCCAGTAGTATAGATGCGGCTCCAAGTCGTTCTGGAAACACCATATATTTT
NA,13,NA,TRBJ1-1,TRBV18,CASSQGSRTEAFF,TGTGCCAGCTCACAGGGTTCGAGGACTGAAGCTTTCTTT
NA,16,NA,TRBJ1-3,TRBV19,CASSSLEAGAGNTIYF,TGTGCCAGTAGTTCCCTCGAAGCAGGGGCTGGAAACACCATATATTTT
NA,14,NA,TRBJ1-6,TRBV30,CAWKGWMNNSPLHF,TGTGCCTGGAAGGGTTGGATGAATAATTCACCCCTCCACTTT
NA,13,few,TRBJ1-5,TRBV21-1,CASTPDSNQPQHF,TGTGCCAGCACCCCAGATAGCAATCAGCCCCAGCATTTT
NA,17,NA,TRBJ1-1,TRBV12-1,CASSSSLRGPKNTEAFF,TGTGCCAGCAGCTCCTCCCTTCGGGGGCCCAAGAACACTGAAGCTTTCTTT
NA,16,NA,TRBJ1-1,TRBV27,CASTPVALGGGTEAFF,TGTGCCAGCACCCCTGTGGCGCTGGGGGGCGGCACTGAAGCTTTCTTT
TRBD1,16,NA,TRBJ1-1,TRBV5-1,CASSLGGGGQGIMAFF,TGCGCCAGCAGCTTAGGGGGGGGTGGACAGGGGATAATGGCTTTCTTT
TRBD1,15,NA,TRBJ2-3,TRBV7-9,CASSSGDRGRNTQYF,TGTGCCAGCAGCTCGGGGGACAGGGGTAGGAATACGCAGTATTTT